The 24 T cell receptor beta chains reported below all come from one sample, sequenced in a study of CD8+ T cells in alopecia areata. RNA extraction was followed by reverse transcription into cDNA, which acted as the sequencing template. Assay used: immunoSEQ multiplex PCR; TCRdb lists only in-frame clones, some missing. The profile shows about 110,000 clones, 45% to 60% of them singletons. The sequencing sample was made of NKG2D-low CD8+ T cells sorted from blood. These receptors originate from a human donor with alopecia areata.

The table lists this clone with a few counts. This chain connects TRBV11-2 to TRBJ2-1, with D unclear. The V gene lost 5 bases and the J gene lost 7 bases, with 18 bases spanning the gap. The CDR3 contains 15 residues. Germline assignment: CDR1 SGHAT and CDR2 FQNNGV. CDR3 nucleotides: TGTGCCAGCAGCCAACACGGGTCGCCGGCGAATGAGCAGTTCTTC. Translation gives CASSQHGSPANEQFF.

The CDR3 coding sequence is TGCGCCAGCAGCACCGGGACAGAGGAAACCTACGAGCAGTACTTC. It translates to CASSTGTEETYEQYF. The rearrangement uses TRBV5-1 and TRBJ2-7; TRBD1 matches at 7 bases. The J segment lost 2 bases and the V segment lost 4 bases, leaving 9 bases of the junction unmatched. The CDR3 totals 15 residues. CDR1 is SGHRS and CDR2 is YFSETQ in the germline V gene. The full variable domain, with the rest looked up from reference TRBV5-1 and TRBJ2-7, is KAGVTQTPRYLIKTRGQQVTLSCSPISGHRSVSWYQQTPGQGLQFLFEYFSETQRNKGNFPGRFSGRQFSNSRSEMNVSTLELGDSALYLCASSTGTEETYEQYFGPGTRLTVT.

The CDR3 bases are TGTGCCAGCAGCTGGGACAGGTCACACACTGAAGCTTTCTTT. Translating it yields CASSWDRSHTEAFF. V usage is TRBV5-4 and J usage is TRBJ1-1; 8 bases fit TRBD1. Trimming at V came to 3 bases and at J to 3 bases, leaving 4 bases not matched to a gene. Germline CDR1 reads SGHNT; CDR2 reads YYREEE (reference sequence). The CDR3 totals 14 residues.

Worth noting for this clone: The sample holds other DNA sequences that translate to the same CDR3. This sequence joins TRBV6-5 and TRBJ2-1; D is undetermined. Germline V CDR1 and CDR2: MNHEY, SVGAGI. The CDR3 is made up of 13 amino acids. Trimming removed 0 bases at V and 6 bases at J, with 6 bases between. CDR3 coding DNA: TGTGCCAGCAGTTACTCTGACCTCAATGAGCAGTTCTTC. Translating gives CASSYSDLNEQFF.

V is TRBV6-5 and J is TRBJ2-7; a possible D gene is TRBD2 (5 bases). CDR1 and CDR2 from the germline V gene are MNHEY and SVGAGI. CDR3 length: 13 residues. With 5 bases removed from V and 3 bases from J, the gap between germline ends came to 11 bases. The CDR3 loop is CASSAGEIYEQYF. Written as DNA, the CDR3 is TGTGCCAGCAGTGCCGGGGAGATCTACGAGCAGTACTTC.

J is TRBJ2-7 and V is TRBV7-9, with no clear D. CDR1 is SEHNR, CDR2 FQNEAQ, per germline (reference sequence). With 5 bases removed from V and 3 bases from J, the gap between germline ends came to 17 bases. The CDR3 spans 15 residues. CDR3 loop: CASSPSGGGLYEQYF. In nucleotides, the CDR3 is TGTGCCAGCAGCCCCTCGGGTGGCGGCCTCTACGAGCAGTACTTC.

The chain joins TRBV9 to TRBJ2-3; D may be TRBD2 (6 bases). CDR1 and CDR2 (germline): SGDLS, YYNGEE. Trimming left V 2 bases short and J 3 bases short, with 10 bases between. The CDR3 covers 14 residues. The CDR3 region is CASSVREITDTQYF. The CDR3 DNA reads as TGTGCCAGCAGCGTGCGGGAAATTACAGATACGCAGTATTTT.

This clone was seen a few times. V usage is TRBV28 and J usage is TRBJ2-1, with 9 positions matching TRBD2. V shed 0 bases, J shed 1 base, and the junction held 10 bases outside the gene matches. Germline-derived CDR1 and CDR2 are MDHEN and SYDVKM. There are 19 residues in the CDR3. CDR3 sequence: CASSLWEISGSGSYNEQFF. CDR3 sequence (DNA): TGTGCCAGCAGTTTATGGGAGATTAGCGGGAGTGGTTCCTACAATGAGCAGTTCTTC. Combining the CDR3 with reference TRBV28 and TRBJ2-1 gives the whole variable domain DVKVTQSSRYLVKRTGEKVFLECVQDMDHENMFWYRQDPGLGLRLIYFSYDVKMKEKGDIPEGYSVSREKKERFSLILESASTNQTSMYLCASSLWEISGSGSYNEQFFGPGTRLTVL.

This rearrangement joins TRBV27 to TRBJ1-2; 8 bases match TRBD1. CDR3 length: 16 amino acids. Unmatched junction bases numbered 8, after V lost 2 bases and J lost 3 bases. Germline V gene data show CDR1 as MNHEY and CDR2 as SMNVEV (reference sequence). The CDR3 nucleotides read TGTGCCAGCAGTTTACGGGGACAGGACTTGGACTATGGCTACACCTTC. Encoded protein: CASSLRGQDLDYGYTF.

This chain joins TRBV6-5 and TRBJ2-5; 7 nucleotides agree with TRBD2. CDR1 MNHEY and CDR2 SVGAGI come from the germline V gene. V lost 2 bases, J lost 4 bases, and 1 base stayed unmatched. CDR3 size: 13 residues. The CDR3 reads CASSYGEGETQYF. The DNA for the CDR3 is TGTGCCAGCAGTTACGGGGAGGGAGAGACCCAGTACTTC.

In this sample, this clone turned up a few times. The CDR3 nucleotides are TGTGCCAGCAGCCAAGGGACTAGCAACACCGGGGAGCTGTTTTTT. Amino acid sequence: CASSQGTSNTGELFF. The chain has TRBV4-2 and TRBJ2-2, with 8 bases fitting TRBD2. The CDR3 is 15 amino acids. Germline values: CDR1 LGHNA, CDR2 YNFKEQ. The trim removed 1 base at V and 2 bases at J, leaving 0 bases unmatched.

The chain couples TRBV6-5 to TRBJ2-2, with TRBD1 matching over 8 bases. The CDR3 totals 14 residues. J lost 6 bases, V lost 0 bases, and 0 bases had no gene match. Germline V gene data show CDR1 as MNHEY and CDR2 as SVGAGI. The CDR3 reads CASSYSTGAGELFF. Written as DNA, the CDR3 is TGTGCCAGCAGTTACTCGACAGGGGCCGGGGAGCTGTTTTTT.

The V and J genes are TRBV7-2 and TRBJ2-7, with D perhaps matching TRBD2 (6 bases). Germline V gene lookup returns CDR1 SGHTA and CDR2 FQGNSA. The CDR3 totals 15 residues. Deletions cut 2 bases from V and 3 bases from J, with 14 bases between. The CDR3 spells CASSLSPRGNYEQYF. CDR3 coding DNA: TGTGCCAGCAGCTTATCTCCTCGCGGGAACTACGAGCAGTACTTC.

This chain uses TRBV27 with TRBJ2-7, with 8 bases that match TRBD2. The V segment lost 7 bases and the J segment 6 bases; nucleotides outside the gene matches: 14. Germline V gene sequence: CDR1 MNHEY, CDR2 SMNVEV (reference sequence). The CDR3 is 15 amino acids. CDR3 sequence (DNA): TGTGCCAGCACCCAGTGGGCGGGAGGAAGAGCCGAGCAGTACTTC. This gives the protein CASTQWAGGRAEQYF.

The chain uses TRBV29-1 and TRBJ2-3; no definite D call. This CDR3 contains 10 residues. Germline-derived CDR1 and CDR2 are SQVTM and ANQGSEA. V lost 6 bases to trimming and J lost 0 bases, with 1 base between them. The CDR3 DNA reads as TGCAGCGTAAGCACAGATACGCAGTATTTT. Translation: CSVSTDTQYF.

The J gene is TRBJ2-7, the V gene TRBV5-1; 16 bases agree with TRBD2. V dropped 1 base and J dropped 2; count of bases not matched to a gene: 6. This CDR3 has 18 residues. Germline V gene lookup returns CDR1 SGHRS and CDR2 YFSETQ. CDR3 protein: CASSLSGLAGGYTYEQYF. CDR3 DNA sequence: TGCGCCAGCAGCTTGTCGGGACTAGCGGGAGGGTACACCTACGAGCAGTACTTC.

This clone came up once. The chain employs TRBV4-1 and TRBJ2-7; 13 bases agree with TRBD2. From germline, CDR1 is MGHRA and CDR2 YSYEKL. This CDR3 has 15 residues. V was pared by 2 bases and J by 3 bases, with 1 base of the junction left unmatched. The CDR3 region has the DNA TGCGCCAGCAGCCAACGGACTAGCGGGAGCTACGAGCAGTACTTC. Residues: CASSQRTSGSYEQYF.

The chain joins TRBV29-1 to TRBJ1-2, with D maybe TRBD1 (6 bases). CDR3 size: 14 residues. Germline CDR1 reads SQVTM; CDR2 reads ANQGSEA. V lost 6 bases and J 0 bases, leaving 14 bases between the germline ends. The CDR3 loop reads CSVGRDTPNYGYTF. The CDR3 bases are TGCAGCGTGGGACGGGACACACCTAACTATGGCTACACCTTC.

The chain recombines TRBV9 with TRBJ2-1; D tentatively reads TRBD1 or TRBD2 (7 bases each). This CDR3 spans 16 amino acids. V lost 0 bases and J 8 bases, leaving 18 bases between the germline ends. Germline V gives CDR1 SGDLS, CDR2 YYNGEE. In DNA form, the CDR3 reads TGTGCCAGCAGCGTAGGGGGAGGGGGCCCTTGGGATGAGCAGTTCTTC. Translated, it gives CASSVGGGGPWDEQFF.

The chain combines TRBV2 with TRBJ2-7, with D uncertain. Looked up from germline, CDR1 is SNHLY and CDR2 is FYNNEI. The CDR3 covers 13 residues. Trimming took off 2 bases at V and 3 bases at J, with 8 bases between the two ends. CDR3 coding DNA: TGTGCCAGCAGTGAAATAGGGAACTACGAGCAGTACTTC. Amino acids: CASSEIGNYEQYF.

The CDR3 sequence is CASSPSASGIHEQYF. The DNA of the CDR3 is TGTGCCAGCAGCCCTTCGGCTAGCGGGATCCACGAGCAGTACTTC. This chain connects TRBV11-2 to TRBJ2-7; TRBD2 agrees at 9 bases. This CDR3 spans 15 amino acids. The germline CDR1 and CDR2 sequences are SGHAT and FQNNGV. V lost 5 bases to trimming and J lost 5 bases; unmatched junction nucleotides: 10.

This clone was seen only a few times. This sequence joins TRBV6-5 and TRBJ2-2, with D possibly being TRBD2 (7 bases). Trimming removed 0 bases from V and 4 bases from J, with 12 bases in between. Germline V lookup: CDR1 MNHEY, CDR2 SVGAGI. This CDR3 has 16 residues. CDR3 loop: CASSYSFGGRTGELFF. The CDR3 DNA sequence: TGTGCCAGCAGTTACTCCTTCGGGGGGCGCACCGGGGAGCTGTTTTTT.

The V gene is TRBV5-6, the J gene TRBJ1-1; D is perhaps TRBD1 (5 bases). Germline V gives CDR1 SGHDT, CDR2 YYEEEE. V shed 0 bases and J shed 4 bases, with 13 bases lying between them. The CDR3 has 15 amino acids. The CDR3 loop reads CASSLEAGTGTEAFF. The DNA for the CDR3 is TGTGCCAGCAGCTTGGAGGCAGGGACGGGCACTGAAGCTTTCTTT.

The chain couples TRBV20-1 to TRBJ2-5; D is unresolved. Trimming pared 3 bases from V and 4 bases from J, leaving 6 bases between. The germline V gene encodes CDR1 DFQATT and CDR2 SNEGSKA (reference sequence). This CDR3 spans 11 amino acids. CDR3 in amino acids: CSASFSETQYF. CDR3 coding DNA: TGCAGTGCTAGTTTTTCAGAGACCCAGTACTTC.